This is a list of T cell receptor beta chains from one sample in a study of prognosis after radiotherapy for stage I lung cancer. TCRdb called the multiplex PCR reads again in MiXCR, with one record for every CDR3 protein. Among approximately 30,000 distinct CDR3 sequences, around 32% were seen once, and the ten largest hold 25% to 35%. This sample comprised PBMCs, obtained before or after stereotactic body radiation therapy (not recorded which). The receptors stem from a donor at least 50 years old with non-small cell lung cancer. The CDR3 runs from the conserved cysteine through the conserved F or W. Fields, in order: CDR3 protein, V gene.

CDR3 protein: CASSSGARNDEQFF; V gene: TRBV18
CDR3 protein: CASSEFGLSNEQFF; V gene: TRBV10-2
CDR3 protein: CASRGGQSYGYTF; V gene: TRBV2
CDR3 protein: CASVFGRGCWTEAFF; V gene: TRBV6-2/TRBV6-3
CDR3 protein: CASSSGQGLDTIYF; V gene: TRBV12-3/TRBV12-4
CDR3 protein: CASSLLPGDYGYTF; V gene: TRBV5-6
CDR3 protein: CASSGLAGADTQYF; V gene: TRBV12-3/TRBV12-4
CDR3 protein: CAISYEGVDTQYF; V gene: TRBV6-2/TRBV6-3
CDR3 protein: CATSDPVTGTTGELFF; V gene: TRBV24-1
CDR3 protein: CASSYSKSRVRNTGELFF; V gene: TRBV6-5
CDR3 protein: CASRLDGSVSLNQPQHF; V gene: TRBV7-8
CDR3 protein: CASSAEGSDTQYF; V gene: TRBV11-3
CDR3 protein: CASSLVQGSSYEQYF; V gene: TRBV7-2
CDR3 protein: CASRGSGRAEDTQYF; V gene: TRBV6-1
CDR3 protein: CASSLANQETQYF; V gene: TRBV7-6
CDR3 protein: CASSLGLSSYNEQFF; V gene: TRBV5-8
CDR3 protein: CASGGGTQYF; V gene: TRBV25-1
CDR3 protein: CASSAARLADNEQFF; V gene: TRBV9
CDR3 protein: CASGDRDRVGGYTF; V gene: TRBV19
CDR3 protein: CASSQGYTEAFF; V gene: TRBV19
CDR3 protein: CASSQGDGSGVNEQYF; V gene: TRBV3-1
CDR3 protein: CASSLRLAGGNEQFF; V gene: TRBV7-3
CDR3 protein: CASSPEMGFRSYEQYF; V gene: TRBV7-9
CDR3 protein: CASSSTGSGANVLTF; V gene: TRBV11-3
CDR3 protein: CASSWGDREHGYTF; V gene: TRBV5-1
CDR3 protein: CASSLGWNEQFF; V gene: TRBV6-2/TRBV6-3
CDR3 protein: CASSMGQATNEKLFF; V gene: TRBV19
CDR3 protein: CASSAAPGIYEQYF; V gene: TRBV9
CDR3 protein: CAWSVRQGRGYGYTF; V gene: TRBV30
CDR3 protein: CSSSILLGEQYF; V gene: TRBV20-1
CDR3 protein: CASSPNHNGELFF; V gene: TRBV19
CDR3 protein: CASSPNGLAASTDTQYF; V gene: TRBV28
CDR3 protein: CASSPRGQGDSPLHF; V gene: TRBV28
CDR3 protein: CATSGTREVVHEQYF; V gene: TRBV15
CDR3 protein: CASSRGQGRDEQYF; V gene: TRBV7-9
CDR3 protein: CASSPEQSARANEQFF; V gene: TRBV5-1
CDR3 protein: CASSSDRVGGKLFF; V gene: TRBV5-1
CDR3 protein: CASSFGGKTETQYF; V gene: TRBV5-1
CDR3 protein: CAISQGLAGEPEGLGTEQFF; V gene: TRBV10-3
CDR3 protein: CASSPGTSRIHEQYF; V gene: TRBV5-1
CDR3 protein: CSSSFRCGRTVDEQFF; V gene: TRBV6-2/TRBV6-3
CDR3 protein: CSEWGTTQETQYF; V gene: TRBV29-1
CDR3 protein: CASSPEDRPYNEQFF; V gene: TRBV7-9
CDR3 protein: CASRGFGRRTGELFF; V gene: TRBV2
CDR3 protein: CASGRLAGYTDTQYF; V gene: TRBV6-1
CDR3 protein: CASSHTRSGANVLTF; V gene: TRBV7-9
CDR3 protein: CASSLVGSGNTIYF; V gene: TRBV27
CDR3 protein: CATPPRNQETQYF; V gene: TRBV2
CDR3 protein: CASRAPTGRYNEQFF; V gene: TRBV6-1
CDR3 protein: CASHDRANTGELFF; V gene: TRBV2
CDR3 protein: CASSFGDYQETQYF; V gene: TRBV5-8
CDR3 protein: CASSLLGGRQTYNEQFF; V gene: TRBV27
CDR3 protein: CATSRRGAQETQYF; V gene: TRBV15
CDR3 protein: CASSKECTDNEQFF; V gene: TRBV4-2
CDR3 protein: CASLSGGSPIYEQYF; V gene: TRBV28
CDR3 protein: CASSPPQGQRFFYEQYF; V gene: TRBV7-9